This paragraph covers one T cell receptor (beta chain) sequence. No antigen is known for it. Method: immunoSEQ multiplex PCR; TCRdb's copy keeps in-frame clones and lacks some. The table shows 220,000 or so clones, with roughly 83% occurring only once. The source of the sample is a study of cytomegalovirus exposure and HLA in healthy donors. Findings and caveats of the study: Researchers catalogued about 150 TCR beta chains as cytomegalovirus-associated. The tendency of first-cohort TCR clusters to co-occur in the 120 or so validation repertoires was the finding of a later analysis. Despite most TCR sequences being rare, some public TCRs occurred in many donors.

CDR1 and CDR2 (germline): SGDLS, YYNGEE. Trimming took 0 bases from V and 3 from J, leaving 12 bases between them. This CDR3 is built from 15 residues. The rearrangement links TRBV9 to TRBJ1-2, with D uncertain. The sequence was collected from a woman aged 25 to 39 in good health and CMV-seropositive. Sequenced sample: PBMCs. The CDR3 sequence: CASSVDASIYYGYTF. The CDR3 nucleotides read TGTGCCAGCAGCGTAGATGCCAGTATCTACTATGGCTACACCTTC.